This T cell receptor (beta chain) was retrieved from a study of cytomegalovirus exposure and HLA in healthy donors. The PCR contained 60 Vbeta and 13 Jbeta primers. Only in-frame clones appear in the TCRdb table, and some are missing; sequencing was by immunoSEQ multiplex PCR. The table records approximately 140,000 clones, about 76% of them present only once. The study's findings and limits: The investigators catalogued 150 to 200 TCR beta chains as cytomegalovirus-associated. It was reportedly the case that the classifier diagnosed cytomegalovirus status with high specificity and sensitivity. For TCR beta chains, V- and J-gene trimming was later linked to a missense DCLRE1C variant.

Among the donors, all were healthy bone marrow donors. Points on this clone: The antigen is not known.

With 6 bases clipped from V and 6 bases from J, the junction kept 7 bases outside the gene matches. Germline lookup yields CDR1 MNHEY and CDR2 SVGAGI. The CDR3 totals 14 residues. The chain recombines TRBV6-5 with TRBJ2-3; 9 bases agree with TRBD1. This sequence originates from a female donor in good health and CMV-seronegative. Specimen: PBMCs. This CDR3 reads CASSRTGGRDTQYF. The CDR3 DNA is TGTGCCAGCAGCCGAACAGGGGGCCGGGATACGCAGTATTTT.